This T cell receptor (beta chain) was recovered during a study of cytotoxic CD8 clonotypes in ibrutinib-treated CLL. This CDR3 has 14 amino acids. Germline assignment: CDR1 LNHDA and CDR2 SQIVND (reference sequence). The V and J ends lost 3 bases and 2 bases, in that order; junction bases with no gene match: 2. Clones were read by immunoSEQ multiplex PCR, and TCRdb kept only the in-frame ones, dropping some. The sample contains 130,000 to 150,000 clones, 79% of which appear only once. The receptor was derived from a human donor with chronic lymphocytic leukemia. The input for sequencing was PBMCs, taken after 12 months of ibrutinib treatment. V gene TRBV19 combines with J gene TRBJ1-2, with 8 bases that match TRBD1. This chain's CDR3 is CASSIGTGNYGYTF. CDR3 nucleotide sequence: TGTGCCAGTAGTATCGGGACAGGAAACTATGGCTACACCTTC. Full variable domain (outside the CDR3, taken from reference TRBV19 and TRBJ1-2): DGGITQSPKYLFRKEGQNVTLSCEQNLNHDAMYWYRQDPGQGLRLIYYSQIVNDFQKGDIAEGYSVSREKKESFPLTVTSAQKNPTAFYLCASSIGTGNYGYTFGSGTRLTVV.